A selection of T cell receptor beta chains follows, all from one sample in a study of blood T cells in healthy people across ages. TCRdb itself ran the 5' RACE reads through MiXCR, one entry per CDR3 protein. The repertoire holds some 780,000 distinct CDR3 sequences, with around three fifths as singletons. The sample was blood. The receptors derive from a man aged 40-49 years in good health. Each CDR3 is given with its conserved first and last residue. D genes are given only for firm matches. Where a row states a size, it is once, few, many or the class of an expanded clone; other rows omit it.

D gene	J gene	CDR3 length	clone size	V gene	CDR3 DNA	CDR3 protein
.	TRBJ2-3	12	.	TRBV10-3	TGTGCCATCGGGTCTTGGGAAGATACGCAGTATTTT	CAIGSWEDTQYF
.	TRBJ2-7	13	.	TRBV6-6	TGTGCCAGCAGTTCCGGGGCTGTCTACGAGCAGTACTTC	CASSSGAVYEQYF
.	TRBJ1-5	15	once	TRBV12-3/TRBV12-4	TGTGCCAGCAGTTTAGCGGACAAGTTTAATCAGCCCCAGCATTTT	CASSLADKFNQPQHF
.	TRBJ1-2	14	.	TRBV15	TGTGCCACCAGCAATCGGACAGCACTCCATGGCTACACCTTC	CATSNRTALHGYTF
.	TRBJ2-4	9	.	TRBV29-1	TGCAGCGCTGTCGGGGAGCAGTACTTC	CSAVGEQYF
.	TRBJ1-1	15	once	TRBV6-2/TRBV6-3	TGTGCCAGCAGTATTGCGAGTAACCTGAACACTGAAGCTTTCTTT	CASSIASNLNTEAFF
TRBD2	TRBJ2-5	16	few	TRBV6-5	TGTGCCAGCAGTTACTCGAGTGAGCGGGGGCAAGAGACCCAGTACTTC	CASSYSSERGQETQYF
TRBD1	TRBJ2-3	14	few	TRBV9	TGTGCCAGCAGCAGGGGGCCGTTCACAGATACGCAGTATTTT	CASSRGPFTDTQYF
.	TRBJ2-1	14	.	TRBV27	TGTGCCAGCAACGCCCAGCGGAGGTACAATGAGCAGTTCTTC	CASNAQRRYNEQFF
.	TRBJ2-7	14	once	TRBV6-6	TGTGCCAGCAGCCGCTCTAGGGTAGGCTACGAGCAGTACTTC	CASSRSRVGYEQYF
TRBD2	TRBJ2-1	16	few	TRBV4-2	TGTGCCAGCAGGGATGCTGGACTAGCGGGACTCAATGAGCAGTTCTTC	CASRDAGLAGLNEQFF
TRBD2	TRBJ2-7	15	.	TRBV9	TGTGCCAGCAGCGTAGCTTCTAGCGGGGCCTACGAGCAGTACTTC	CASSVASSGAYEQYF
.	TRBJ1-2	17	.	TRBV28	TGTGCCAGCAGCCTGGGCGGTGGGGCCTCGGACATCTATGGCTACACCTTC	CASSLGGGASDIYGYTF
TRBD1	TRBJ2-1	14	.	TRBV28	TGTGCCAGCATTACAGGGGAAGAATACAATGAGCAGTTCTTC	CASITGEEYNEQFF
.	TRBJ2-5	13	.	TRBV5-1	TGCGCCAGCAAAAGGGACAACCCCAATGAGCAGTACTTC	CASKRDNPNEQYF
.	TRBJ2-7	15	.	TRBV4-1	TGCGCCAGCAGCCAAGAAGCACAGGGAGTAGGCGAGCAGTACTTC	CASSQEAQGVGEQYF
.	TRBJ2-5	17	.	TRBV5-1	TGCGCCAGCAGTTACACTGTAGTTACAGAGCTTCAAGAGACCCAGTACTTC	CASSYTVVTELQETQYF
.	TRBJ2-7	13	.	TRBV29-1	TGCAGCGTTATGGACACCTACTCCTACGAGCAGTACTTC	CSVMDTYSYEQYF
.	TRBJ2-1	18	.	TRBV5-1	TGCGCCAGCAGCTTGGCCGGAGGCGAGGGCCGGTACTACAATGAGCAGTTCTTC	CASSLAGGEGRYYNEQFF
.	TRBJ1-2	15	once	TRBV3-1	TGTGCCAGCAGCGCATTGGACGGTACTAACTATGGCTACACCTTC	CASSALDGTNYGYTF
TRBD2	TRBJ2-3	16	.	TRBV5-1	TGCGCCAGCAGACTCGGGACTAGCGGCCCCACAGATACGCAGTATTTT	CASRLGTSGPTDTQYF
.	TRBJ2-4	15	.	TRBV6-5	TGTGCCAGCTTTCGTCAGCAAGGGAAGAACAATGAGCAGTACTTC	CASFRQQGKNNEQYF
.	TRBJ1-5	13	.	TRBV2	TGTGCCAGCAGGGGGGACCCTCTTCAGCCCCAGCATTTT	CASRGDPLQPQHF
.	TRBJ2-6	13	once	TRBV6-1	TGTGCCAGCAGTGCCGGCCCGGCCAACGTCCTGACTTTC	CASSAGPANVLTF
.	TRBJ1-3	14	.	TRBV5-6	TGTGCCAGCAGCTTGGTTCAGGACGGTAACACCATATATTTT	CASSLVQDGNTIYF
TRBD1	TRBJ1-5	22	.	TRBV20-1	TGCAGTGCTAGGAGAGTTACGGGACAGCTTTCAACCCACGCCTATAGCAATCAGCCCCAGCATTTT	CSARRVTGQLSTHAYSNQPQHF
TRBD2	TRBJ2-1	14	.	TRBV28	TGTGCCAGCAGTTTCGCCATAGCGGGAGGGGGGCAGTTCTTC	CASSFAIAGGGQFF
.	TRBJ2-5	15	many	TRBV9	TGTGCCAGCAGCCAGGGCGCGGGGCACCAAGAGACCCAGTACTTC	CASSQGAGHQETQYF
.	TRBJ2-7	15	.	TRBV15	TGTGCCACCAGCAGAGATCCGCGGGGAGTCCACGAGCAGTACTTC	CATSRDPRGVHEQYF
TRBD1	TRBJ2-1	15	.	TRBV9	TGTGCCAGCAGCGTCGGGACAGGGGATAACAATGAGCAGTTCTTC	CASSVGTGDNNEQFF
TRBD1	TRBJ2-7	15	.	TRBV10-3	TGTGCCATCAGTGAGTCACAGGACAGGGGACACGAGCAGTACTTC	CAISESQDRGHEQYF
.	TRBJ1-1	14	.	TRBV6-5	TGTGCCAGCTGGCCGAGCGGGGCCGGGAAAGTAGCTTTCTTT	CASWPSGAGKVAFF
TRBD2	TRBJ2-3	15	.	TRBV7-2	TGTGCCAGCAGCTCCAGCGGGAGTAGCACAGATACGCAGTATTTT	CASSSSGSSTDTQYF
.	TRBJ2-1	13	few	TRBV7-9	TGTGCCAGCAGCTTTCTACAGCACAATGAGCAGTTCTTC	CASSFLQHNEQFF
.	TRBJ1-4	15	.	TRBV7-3	TGTGCCAGCAGCTTAAACGGACAGCCTAATGAAAAACTGTTTTTT	CASSLNGQPNEKLFF
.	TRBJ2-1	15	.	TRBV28	TGTGCCAGCAGTTTATCGCGGGGGCCTGAGGGTGAGCAGTTCTTC	CASSLSRGPEGEQFF
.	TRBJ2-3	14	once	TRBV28	TGTGCCAGCAGTTCTTACAGGCGGGCAGATACGCAGTATTTT	CASSSYRRADTQYF
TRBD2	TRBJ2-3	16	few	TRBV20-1	TGCAGTGCTAGAGATGGGACTAGCGGGAGGTCAGATACGCAGTATTTT	CSARDGTSGRSDTQYF
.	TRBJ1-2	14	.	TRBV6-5	TGTGCCAGCAGCCAAACCGATTCATCCTATGGCTACACCTTC	CASSQTDSSYGYTF
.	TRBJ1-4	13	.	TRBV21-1	TGTGCCAGCAGATTGGGACAGGATGAAAAACTGTTTTTT	CASRLGQDEKLFF
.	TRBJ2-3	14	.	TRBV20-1	TGCAGTGCTAGAACAGAGATACGCACAGATACGCAGTATTTT	CSARTEIRTDTQYF
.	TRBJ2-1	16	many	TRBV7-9	TGTGCCAGCAGGACGAGCGATGTCAAAAGTAACAATGAGCAGTTCTTC	CASRTSDVKSNNEQFF
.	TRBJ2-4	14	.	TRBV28	TGTGCCAGCAGTCCCGTCCCCCCCATTGGAGAGCAGTACTTC	CASSPVPPIGEQYF
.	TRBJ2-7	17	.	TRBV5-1	TGCGCCAGCAGCTTGGAACCCATAGGCGAGGGCGCCTACGAGCAGTACTTC	CASSLEPIGEGAYEQYF
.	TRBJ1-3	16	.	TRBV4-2	TGTGCCAGCAGCCAAGTCCAGGGGAGATCTGGAAACACCATATATTTT	CASSQVQGRSGNTIYF
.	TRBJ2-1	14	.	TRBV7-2	TGTGCCAGCAGCCGAGGCCGGGACTTCGGTGAGCAGTTCTTC	CASSRGRDFGEQFF
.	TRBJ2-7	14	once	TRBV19	TGTGCCAGTAGAACTGGACTGGGTGCCTACGAGCAGTACTTC	CASRTGLGAYEQYF
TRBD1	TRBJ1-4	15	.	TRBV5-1	TGCGCCAGCAGCTCGCAGGGGGCGATAAGTGAAAAACTGTTTTTT	CASSSQGAISEKLFF